This TCR beta chain was sequenced for a study of T cell repertoires in cytomegalovirus infection. Whole-study context: In the study, CMV epitopes included recently identified HLA-C-restricted and well-studied HLA-B-restricted ones. Through public TCR beta signatures, both CMV infection and matching HLA type were indicated.

Trimming removed 0 bases from V and 5 bases from J, with 22 bases in between. The CDR3 length is 18 residues. Per germline, CDR1 LNHNV and CDR2 YYDKDF (reference sequence). The sample holds a few counts of this clonotype. What it recognizes is unknown. TCRdb redid the calling of the reads with MiXCR, one entry per CDR3 protein. The sample holds approximately 910,000 distinct CDR3 sequences, roughly 30% seen once. Whole-study results and caveats: Dominating the ex vivo response were HLA-C-restricted CMV-specific TCR beta clonotypes. Carriers of CMV and the relevant HLA type were discriminated by public TCR beta frequency.

The origin of this receptor is a human donor in good health (CMV status not recorded). Some clones in this sample may be carry-over from other donors' samples. The sample was cultured CD8+ T cells from PBMCs, taken from culture after CMV antigen stimulation. This chain joins TRBV15 and TRBJ1-2, with a possible D match to TRBD1 (5 bases). CDR3 sequence (DNA): TGTGCCACCAGCAGAGATTCCGAGGCAGGGCCTTCCTATTATGGCTACACCTTC. It yields the protein CATSRDSEAGPSYYGYTF.